These 13 T cell receptor beta chains originate from one sample sequenced in a study of T cells in Graves' hyperthyroidism and ophthalmopathy. Regions amplified from RNA transcripts were the TCR beta CDR3 regions. With the HTBI primer set, the TCR CDR3 went through a first round of RT-PCR. TCRdb reprocessed the multiplex PCR reads via MiXCR and lists one record per CDR3 protein. The data show over 700,000 distinct CDR3 sequences, with roughly 40% seen just once and about 8.9% held by the top ten. The sequenced sample was blood. These receptors were taken from a man aged 18 to 35 with Graves' hyperthyroidism.

This clonotype was seen more than once but under ten times. The chain recombines TRBV4-1 with TRBJ2-5; TRBD1 matches 9 bases. CDR1 is MGHRA and CDR2 is YSYEKL in the germline V gene. V lost 2 bases, J lost 3 bases, and 4 bases stayed unmatched. CDR3 length: 15 amino acids. The CDR3 here is CASSQSRTGEETQYF. The CDR3 region has the DNA TGCGCCAGCAGCCAATCCCGGACAGGGGAAGAGACCCAGTACTTC.

The table lists this clonotype with a few counts. The J gene is TRBJ2-5, the V gene TRBV11-2; D possibly corresponds to TRBD2 (6 bases). Between the trimmed V and J ends, which lost 4 bases and 1 base, there was a span of 10 bases. This CDR3 comprises 14 residues. Germline assignment: CDR1 SGHAT and CDR2 FQNNGV. CDR3 DNA: TGTGCCAGCAGCTCGGGACTGTTCCAAGAGACCCAGTACTTC. Translation gives CASSSGLFQETQYF.

There are many counts of this clonotype. V gene TRBV9 combines with J gene TRBJ1-1; the D gene is possibly TRBD1 (5 bases). The germline CDR1 and CDR2 sequences are SGDLS and YYNGEE. The CDR3 spans 14 residues. The germline V and J ends were trimmed by 3 bases and 4 bases, with 13 bases remaining between them. This CDR3 reads CASSAAGDGTEAFF. CDR3 DNA: TGTGCCAGCAGCGCAGCGGGGGACGGCACTGAAGCTTTCTTT.

This clonotype was recorded a few times. This chain uses TRBV6-5 with TRBJ1-5; D is possibly TRBD1 (5 bases). Deletions cut 10 bases from V and 6 bases from J, with 22 bases between. Germline CDR1 reads MNHEY; CDR2 reads SVGAGI. The CDR3 contains 15 residues. The CDR3 coding sequence is TGTGCCACCCACCCCGGGGGAGCCCGTACTCAGCCCCAGCATTTT. Translation: CATHPGGARTQPQHF.

The chain carries TRBV5-1 and TRBJ2-5, with 7 bases lining up with TRBD2. The CDR3 is 14 residues long. Germline assignment: CDR1 SGHRS and CDR2 YFSETQ. V lost 0 bases, J lost 4 bases, and 3 bases stayed unmatched. The chain's CDR3 is CASSLDGRSETQYF. The CDR3 coding sequence is TGCGCCAGCAGCTTGGACGGGAGGTCAGAGACCCAGTACTTC.

To note about this clonotype: Possible read error: a much larger clone is one base away. This chain joins TRBV24-1 and TRBJ2-2; either TRBD1 or TRBD2 may supply D (5 bases each). The V and J ends lost 1 base and 0 bases respectively, with 11 bases between them. Germline V gives CDR1 KGHDR, CDR2 SFDVKD. The CDR3 runs 17 residues. CDR3: CATSDFGKGPNTGELFF. The CDR3 nucleotides are TGTGCCACCAGTGATTTCGGGAAGGGGCCGAACACCGGGGAGCTGTTTTTT.

The V call is TRBV10-2, the J call TRBJ1-1; a possible D gene is TRBD1 (6 bases). The CDR3 contains 14 residues. Germline V gene sequence: CDR1 WSHSY, CDR2 SAAADI. V shed 4 bases and J shed 4 bases, with 13 bases lying between them. The CDR3 protein is CASSGGGRSTEAFF. The CDR3 DNA sequence: TGCGCCAGCAGTGGAGGGGGGCGTAGCACTGAAGCTTTCTTT.

Ten or more counts support this clonotype. CDR3 amino acids: CSAAQEAGYTF. DNA for the CDR3: TGCAGTGCTGCTCAGGAGGCTGGCTACACCTTC. The chain has TRBV20-1 and TRBJ1-2; D gene unclear. Trimming removed 5 bases at V and 7 bases at J, with 11 bases between. Germline lookup yields CDR1 DFQATT and CDR2 SNEGSKA (reference sequence). The CDR3 has 11 residues.

As regards this clonotype: This may be a read error: a much more frequent sequence differs by one nucleotide. V gene TRBV19 combines with J gene TRBJ1-2, with D perhaps TRBD1 (5 bases). The CDR3 length is 15 residues. Germline CDR1 LNHDA, CDR2 SQIVND (reference sequence). Here the CDR3 DNA reads TGTACCAGTAGTCACCAGGGAGAAGGAAACTATGGCTACACCTTC. Encoded protein: CTSSHQGEGNYGYTF.

The chain couples TRBV5-4 to TRBJ2-5, with D perhaps matching TRBD2 (5 bases). CDR3 length equals 16 residues. In germline, CDR1 is SGHNT, CDR2 YYREEE (reference sequence). Trimming pared 0 bases from V and 1 base from J, leaving 13 bases between. This CDR3 is CASSLAGGRIQETQYF. The CDR3 DNA follows: TGTGCCAGCAGCTTGGCCGGAGGCAGGATCCAAGAGACCCAGTACTTC.

The chain employs TRBV6-2 or TRBV6-3 and TRBJ1-5, with a weak D call TRBD1 (5 bases). With 8 bases removed from V and 3 bases from J, the gap between germline ends came to 11 bases. The length of the CDR3 is 13 residues. Germline V gene data show CDR1 as MNHEY and CDR2 as SVGEGT. CDR3 DNA: TGTGCCAGCGGGGACGGAGACAATCAGCCCCAGCATTTT. It yields the protein CASGDGDNQPQHF.

The chain couples TRBV9 to TRBJ1-2; D unclear. Germline V gives CDR1 SGDLS, CDR2 YYNGEE. V was cut by 5 bases and J by 3 bases, with 11 bases left in between. The CDR3 runs to 13 residues. The CDR3: CASSLGLDYGYTF. The CDR3 bases are TGTGCCAGCAGTTTAGGGTTGGACTATGGCTACACCTTC.

This sequence joins TRBV2 and TRBJ1-5, with 7 bases fitting TRBD1. The V gene's germline CDR1 is SNHLY and CDR2 FYNNEI. The CDR3 is 15 residues long. V trimming: 4 bases; J trimming: 6 bases; junction bases outside the gene matches: 9. CDR3 nucleotides: TGTGCCAGCAGTGGAGAGACCCAGGGGGGTCAGCCCCAGCATTTT. Its translation: CASSGETQGGQPQHF.